This T cell receptor (beta chain) came from a study of cytomegalovirus exposure and HLA in healthy donors. Data came from immunoSEQ multiplex PCR; TCRdb stores just in-frame clones and leaves some out. The table shows about 150,000 clones, with more than 75% occurring only once. CDR3 size: 16 residues. Trimming took 1 base from V and 1 from J, leaving 13 bases between them. Germline V gives CDR1 SNHLY, CDR2 FYNNEI. The chain combines TRBV2 with TRBJ2-5; D is uncertain. The sequence derives from a man between 18 and 35 years old in good health and CMV-seronegative. The sample comprised PBMCs. The CDR3 DNA reads TGTGCCAGCAGTGAAGTATCTGGTTGGAGCCAAGAGACCCAGTACTTC. Protein sequence: CASSEVSGWSQETQYF.